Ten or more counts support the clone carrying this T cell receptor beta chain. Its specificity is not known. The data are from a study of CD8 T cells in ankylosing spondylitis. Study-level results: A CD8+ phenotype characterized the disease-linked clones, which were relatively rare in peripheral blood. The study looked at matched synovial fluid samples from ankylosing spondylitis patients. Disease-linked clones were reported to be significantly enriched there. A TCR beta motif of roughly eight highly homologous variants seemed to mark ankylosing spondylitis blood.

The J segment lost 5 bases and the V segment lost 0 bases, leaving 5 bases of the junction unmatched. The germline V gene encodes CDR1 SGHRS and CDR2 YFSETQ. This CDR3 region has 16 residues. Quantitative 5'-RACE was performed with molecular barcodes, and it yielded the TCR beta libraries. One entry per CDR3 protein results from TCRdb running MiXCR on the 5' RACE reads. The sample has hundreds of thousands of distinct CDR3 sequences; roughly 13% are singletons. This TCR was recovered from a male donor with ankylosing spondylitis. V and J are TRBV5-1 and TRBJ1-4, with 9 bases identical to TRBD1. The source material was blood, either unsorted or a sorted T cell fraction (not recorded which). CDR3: CASSLDNRGHNEKLFF. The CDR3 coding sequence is TGCGCCAGCAGCTTGGACAACAGGGGGCACAATGAAAAACTGTTTTTT.